Each of the 24 T cell receptor beta chains below was sequenced from the same sample in a study of blood T cell repertoires in COVID-19. Clones were sequenced by immunoSEQ multiplex PCR, and TCRdb holds only the in-frame ones, with some missing. The sample includes over 200,000 clones, around 90% of them seen just once. The sample comprised PBMCs or T cells enriched from blood (not recorded which). These receptors originate from a man aged 25-40 years who had been exposed to COVID-19.

Worth noting for this clone: A read error may produce the germline difference seen at one junction end. The rearrangement joins TRBV19 to TRBJ1-4; D unclear. Germline CDR1 reads LNHDA; CDR2 reads SQIVND (reference sequence). CDR3 length equals 13 residues. The CDR3, as DNA: TGTGCCAGTAGTATAGATAAAATTAGCGCTCATCGGTTT. Its protein is CASSIDKISAHRF.

The chain uses TRBV19 and TRBJ2-7; the D gene is possibly TRBD1 (5 bases). CDR1 and CDR2 (germline): LNHDA, SQIVND (reference sequence). Between the trimmed V and J ends, which lost 5 bases and 1 base, there was a span of 12 bases. The CDR3 loop spans 14 amino acids. This chain's CDR3 is CASSLGLGSYEQYF. Written as DNA, the CDR3 is TGTGCCAGTAGTTTGGGGCTAGGTTCCTACGAGCAGTACTTC.

The chain combines TRBV5-1 with TRBJ2-3; 7 bases are shared with TRBD1. The length of the CDR3 is 15 residues. Germline V gene sequence: CDR1 SGHRS, CDR2 YFSETQ. Unmatched junction bases numbered 7, after V lost 3 bases and J lost 3 bases. The CDR3 DNA reads TGCGCCAGCAGCTACTGGGACAGAGAGACAGATACGCAGTATTTT. It yields the protein CASSYWDRETDTQYF.

This clone was found once. This rearrangement joins TRBV11-2 to TRBJ2-5; 8 positions match TRBD1. Germline loops: CDR1 SGHAT, CDR2 FQNNGV. This CDR3 has 15 residues. Germline trimming cut 4 bases from V and 5 bases from J; bases unmatched to any gene: 9. The CDR3 sequence: CASSSVQGDRETQYF. For the CDR3, the DNA is TGTGCCAGCAGCTCAGTACAGGGGGACCGGGAGACCCAGTACTTC.

CDR3 region: CASSRTGGNQPQHF. The CDR3 DNA follows: TGTGCCAGTTCCCGGACTGGGGGCAATCAGCCCCAGCATTTT. V and J are TRBV19 and TRBJ1-5; D call uncertain. CDR3 length equals 14 residues. Germline values: CDR1 LNHDA, CDR2 SQIVND (reference sequence). Trimming cost V 8 bases and J 2 bases, with 13 bases left between them.

V and J are TRBV25-1 and TRBJ2-1, with a weak D call TRBD1 (6 bases). This CDR3 region has 16 residues. Germline V lookup: CDR1 MGHDK, CDR2 SYGVNS. The V and J ends lost 3 bases and 1 base respectively, with 13 bases between them. The CDR3 DNA follows: TGTGCCAGCAGTGATTTCGTCAGGGGATCCTACAATGAGCAGTTCTTC. As protein: CASSDFVRGSYNEQFF. Together with reference TRBV25-1 and TRBJ2-1, the CDR3 gives the full variable domain: EADIYQTPRYLVIGTGKKITLECSQTMGHDKMYWYQQDPGMELHLIHYSYGVNSTEKGDLSSESTVSRIRTEHFPLTLESARPSHTSQYLCASSDFVRGSYNEQFFGPGTRLTVL.

The V and J genes are TRBV13 and TRBJ2-4; D may be TRBD1 (8 bases). Germline CDR1 is PRHDT and CDR2 is FYEKMQ (reference sequence). The ends were cut back, 3 bases at V and 9 bases at J, with 18 bases in the middle. This CDR3 has 15 residues. The CDR3 DNA reads as TGTGCCAGCAGCTTGACGGACAGGGAGGGAGGCATTCAGTACTTC. This sequence encodes CASSLTDREGGIQYF.

This rearrangement joins TRBV25-1 to TRBJ1-5; D remains ambiguous. The CDR3 extends over 16 amino acids. Deletions cut 10 bases from V and 0 bases from J, with 19 bases between. CDR1 MGHDK and CDR2 SYGVNS come from the germline V gene. CDR3 coding DNA: TGTGCCACCCCTTGGGAGGTTACTTCTAGCAATCAGCCCCAGCATTTT. Amino acid sequence: CATPWEVTSSNQPQHF. The whole variable domain, remainder taken from reference TRBV25-1 and TRBJ1-5, is EADIYQTPRYLVIGTGKKITLECSQTMGHDKMYWYQQDPGMELHLIHYSYGVNSTEKGDLSSESTVSRIRTEHFPLTLESARPSHTSQYLCATPWEVTSSNQPQHFGDGTRLSIL.

The gene calls are TRBV4-1 and TRBJ2-5, with TRBD1 matching over 9 bases. Germline values: CDR1 MGHRA, CDR2 YSYEKL. J lost 6 bases, V lost 3 bases, and 8 bases had no gene match. CDR3 length equals 15 residues. This chain's CDR3 is CASSHPGTGRKTQYF. CDR3 coding DNA: TGCGCCAGCAGCCACCCCGGGACAGGGCGGAAGACCCAGTACTTC.

The V call is TRBV6-2 or TRBV6-3, the J call TRBJ2-3; 12 bases align to TRBD1. The V gene end was trimmed by 4 bases and the J gene end by 2 bases; junction bases not matched to a gene: 13. Germline V gene lookup returns CDR1 MNHEY and CDR2 SVGEGT. The CDR3 spans 19 residues. CDR3 DNA: TGTGCCAGCAGTTCTCCCGGGACAGGGGGCCCTGGGTACACAGATACGCAGTATTTT. Translating gives CASSSPGTGGPGYTDTQYF.

The CDR3 loop is CASTPRGAGNIQYF. In DNA, the CDR3 is TGTGCCAGCACCCCCCGGGGGGCGGGAAACATTCAGTACTTC. This rearrangement joins TRBV6-4 to TRBJ2-4, with D maybe TRBD2 (7 bases). Trimming took 7 bases from V and 6 from J, leaving 16 bases between them. This CDR3 contains 14 residues. From germline, CDR1 is MRHNA and CDR2 SNTAGT.

This clone occurred once. The chain has TRBV5-1 and TRBJ1-1; possibly TRBD1 for D (6 bases). V shed 0 bases and J shed 2 bases, with 11 bases lying between them. From germline, CDR1 is SGHRS and CDR2 YFSETQ. The CDR3 is 15 amino acids. The CDR3 nucleotides are TGCGCCAGCAGCTTGGTTGGGACACAAAACACTGAAGCTTTCTTT. It specifies CASSLVGTQNTEAFF.

The gene calls are TRBV4-1 and TRBJ1-1; TRBD1 aligns across 9 bases. In germline, CDR1 is MGHRA, CDR2 YSYEKL. The CDR3 is made up of 15 amino acids. V dropped 4 bases and J dropped 6; count of bases not matched to a gene: 9. CDR3 sequence reads: CASSRVGTGTPEAFF. As DNA, the CDR3 is TGCGCCAGCAGCCGAGTGGGGACAGGGACCCCTGAAGCTTTCTTT.

The chain couples TRBV6-5 to TRBJ2-7; perhaps TRBD2 as D (6 bases). V was clipped by 8 bases and J by 2 bases, with 16 bases between them. CDR1 and CDR2 (germline): MNHEY, SVGAGI. The CDR3 runs to 14 residues. The DNA of the CDR3 is TGTGCCAGCGGGGGGAGCGGGCACACCTACGAGCAGTACTTC. Translated, it gives CASGGSGHTYEQYF.

This chain connects TRBV6-5 to TRBJ1-5; 7 bases are shared with TRBD1. The V and J ends lost 6 bases and 4 bases, in that order; junction bases with no gene match: 6. This CDR3 has 14 amino acids. Germline CDR1 MNHEY, CDR2 SVGAGI. CDR3 region: CASSLDRWNQPQHF. The CDR3 nucleotides are TGTGCCAGCAGCCTGGACAGGTGGAATCAGCCCCAGCATTTT.

This clone was found a few times. The gene calls are TRBV2 and TRBJ2-5; the D is unclear. CDR1 is SNHLY and CDR2 is FYNNEI in the germline V gene. The CDR3 runs 12 residues. Between the trimmed V and J ends, which lost 7 bases and 5 bases, there was a span of 11 bases. CDR3 sequence: CASMAAGETQYF. As DNA, the CDR3 is TGTGCCAGCATGGCGGCTGGCGAGACCCAGTACTTC.

The rearrangement links TRBV9 to TRBJ2-7, with a tentative D call TRBD1 (6 bases). The CDR3 consists of 15 residues. Trimming took off 3 bases at V and 4 bases at J, with 17 bases between the two ends. Germline loops: CDR1 SGDLS, CDR2 YYNGEE. Here the CDR3 DNA reads TGTGCCAGCAGCGGGTCAACAGGGTCCTTATACGAGCAGTACTTC. This translates into CASSGSTGSLYEQYF.

The chain carries TRBV6-2 or TRBV6-3 and TRBJ1-5, with D maybe TRBD1 (6 bases). V was trimmed by 6 bases and J by 3 bases, leaving 18 bases between them. CDR1 MNHEY and CDR2 SVGEGT come from the germline V gene. The CDR3 is made up of 16 amino acids. This chain's CDR3 is CASSRPTGRNNQPQHF. DNA of the CDR3: TGTGCCAGCAGCCGACCGACAGGTAGAAACAATCAGCCCCAGCATTTT.

The V call is TRBV21-1, the J call TRBJ1-2; the DNA was not compared with TRBD1, the D call given in the table. TRBV21-1 is a listed pseudogene. CDR3 size: 16 residues. CDR3 sequence: CASSKAGQGNDYGYTF. The CDR3 DNA reads TGTGCCAGCAGCAAAGCAGGACAGGGCAATGACTATGGCTACACCTTC.

The rearrangement uses TRBV4-3 and TRBJ2-1, with a possible D match to TRBD1 (5 bases). The CDR3 has 14 amino acids. The germline V gene has CDR1 LGHNA and CDR2 YSLEER. V dropped 0 bases and J dropped 8 bases, with 11 bases sitting between them. The CDR3, as DNA: TGCGCCAGCAGCCAAGAGGGGCTAGATGATGAGCAGTTCTTC. Encoded protein: CASSQEGLDDEQFF.

CDR3 protein: CASSIRGIPTEQYF. Here the CDR3 DNA reads TGTGCCAGTAGTATAAGAGGGATCCCTACCGAGCAGTACTTC. The chain employs TRBV19 and TRBJ2-7; possibly TRBD2 for D (5 bases). The CDR3 spans 14 residues. Trimming removed 2 bases from V and 6 bases from J, with 14 bases in between. The germline gives CDR1 LNHDA, CDR2 SQIVND (reference sequence).

V gene TRBV5-1 combines with J gene TRBJ1-1, with a possible D match to TRBD1 (5 bases). The CDR3 loop spans 14 amino acids. The V end was cut by 3 bases, the J end by 1 base, with 10 bases between. Looked up from germline, CDR1 is SGHRS and CDR2 is YFSETQ. The CDR3 loop reads CASSSGQENTEAFF. In DNA, the CDR3 is TGCGCCAGCAGCTCCGGACAAGAGAACACTGAAGCTTTCTTT.

The V gene is TRBV5-6, the J gene TRBJ2-2; TRBD2 is a possible D gene (6 bases). The V end lost 2 bases, the J end lost 3 bases, and 11 bases lay between the germline ends. Germline V gene lookup returns CDR1 SGHDT and CDR2 YYEEEE. The CDR3 spans 15 residues. The CDR3 spells CASSFWGVDTGELFF. CDR3 nucleotide sequence: TGTGCCAGCAGCTTTTGGGGGGTTGACACCGGGGAGCTGTTTTTT. The full variable domain, rest sourced from reference TRBV5-6 and TRBJ2-2, is DAGVTQSPTHLIKTRGQQVTLRCSPKSGHDTVSWYQQALGQGPQFIFQYYEEEERQRGNFPDRFSGHQFPNYSSELNVNALLLGDSALYLCASSFWGVDTGELFFGEGSRLTVL.

This clone came up once. The chain recombines TRBV30 with TRBJ2-1, with D unresolved. Trimming removed 7 bases from V and 4 bases from J, with 8 bases in between. Germline V gene sequence: CDR1 GTSNPN, CDR2 SVGIG (reference sequence). This CDR3 has 11 residues. CDR3 coding DNA: TGTGCCTCAACAGCTTACAATGAGCAGTTCTTC. It codes for CASTAYNEQFF.